Following are 15 T cell receptor beta chains from one sample sequenced in a study of identifying expanded T cells in peripheral blood. TCRdb's table, derived via immunoSEQ multiplex PCR, lists solely in-frame clones and lacks some. The data show around 100,000 clones, around 90% seen once. The sequenced material came from blood. These receptors came from a person between 18 and 69 years old in good health.

The CDR3 DNA sequence: TGTGCCAGCAGCGTGACAGGGGATGGGGTGAACTATGGCTACACCTTC. This gives the protein CASSVTGDGVNYGYTF. V is TRBV4-2 and J is TRBJ1-2; TRBD1 matches at 8 bases. Germline CDR1 LGHNA, CDR2 YNFKEQ. This CDR3 contains 16 residues. V was clipped by 5 bases and J by 2 bases; unmatched bases: 10.

The CDR3, as DNA: TGCAGCGTTGACCGAGGGGCAGCTAACTATGGCTACACCTTC. Translated: CSVDRGAANYGYTF. The rearrangement uses TRBV29-1 and TRBJ1-2; the D gene is possibly TRBD1 (5 bases). This CDR3 is built from 14 residues. Germline CDR1 SQVTM, CDR2 ANQGSEA. V lost 3 bases, J lost 0 bases, and 11 bases lay in between.

This sequence joins TRBV7-2 and TRBJ1-1; D not resolved. V was pared by 0 bases and J by 0 bases, with 11 bases between. CDR3 length: 16 amino acids. The germline V gene encodes CDR1 SGHTA and CDR2 FQGNSA. DNA for the CDR3: TGTGCCAGCAGCTTAGCTCCTTGGTACCTGAACACTGAAGCTTTCTTT. Its translation: CASSLAPWYLNTEAFF.

The rearrangement uses TRBV11-2 and TRBJ1-5; D uncertain. The CDR3 is made up of 15 amino acids. V was trimmed by 5 bases and J by 0 bases, leaving 11 bases between them. CDR1 and CDR2 (germline): SGHAT, FQNNGV. CDR3 DNA: TGTGCCAGCAGCGCCAGAGGGATTAGCAATCAGCCCCAGCATTTT. Its translation is CASSARGISNQPQHF.

This clone was seen a handful of times. V is TRBV7-3 and J is TRBJ2-7; D may match TRBD1 or TRBD2 (5 bases each). Germline V CDR1 and CDR2: SGHTA, FQGTGA. V lost 5 bases and J lost 6, with 14 bases in between. The CDR3 runs 13 residues. Here the CDR3 DNA reads TGTGCCAGCAGCACAAGTCCGGGGCGCGAGCAGTACTTC. Protein product: CASSTSPGREQYF.

This chain uses TRBV12-5 with TRBJ1-2; no clear D gene. CDR3 length: 12 amino acids. In germline, CDR1 is LGHNT, CDR2 FRNRAP. V dropped 2 bases and J dropped 8 bases, with 9 bases sitting between them. CDR3 nucleotides: TGTGCTAGTGGTTTGCTGCGGGGAGGCTACACCTTC. Its protein product is CASGLLRGGYTF.

This sequence joins TRBV2 and TRBJ2-1; D gene uncertain. CDR3 length equals 13 residues. Per the germline V gene, CDR1 is SNHLY and CDR2 is FYNNEI. The germline V and J ends were trimmed by 6 bases and 9 bases, with 15 bases remaining between them. CDR3 DNA: TGTGCCAGCAGCTTATATGGCCCGAGTGAGCAGTTCTTC. This codes for CASSLYGPSEQFF.

The chain has TRBV7-9 and TRBJ1-1; no definite D call. The CDR3 has 14 amino acids. Germline V gives CDR1 SEHNR, CDR2 FQNEAQ (reference sequence). V was cut by 1 base and J by 5 bases, with 11 bases left in between. The CDR3 bases are TGTGCCAGCAGCTTAGGCGTAGAGAGGACTGAAGCTTTCTTT. The encoded protein is CASSLGVERTEAFF.

V is TRBV19 and J is TRBJ1-1, with D possibly being TRBD1 (6 bases). The CDR3 length is 16 residues. Trimming took 1 base from V and 4 from J, leaving 16 bases between them. Germline V CDR1 and CDR2: LNHDA, SQIVND (reference sequence). The CDR3 region is CASSIGSGGLGTEAFF. The DNA of the CDR3 is TGTGCCAGTAGTATAGGCTCCGGGGGGCTGGGCACTGAAGCTTTCTTT.

The V call is TRBV13, the J call TRBJ1-2; a weak D match, TRBD1 (6 bases). CDR1 and CDR2 from the germline V gene are PRHDT and FYEKMQ (reference sequence). The CDR3 has 15 amino acids. With 3 bases removed from V and 8 bases from J, the gap between germline ends came to 19 bases. The CDR3 region has the DNA TGTGCCAGCAGCTTGGGCAGGGGAGGGAATGGCGGCTACACCTTC. Protein sequence: CASSLGRGGNGGYTF.

This clone was counted a single time. V and J are TRBV7-2 and TRBJ1-3; 7 bases fit TRBD1. The CDR3 covers 17 residues. Germline V CDR1 and CDR2: SGHTA, FQGNSA. The ends lost 2 bases at V and 1 base at J; junction bases unmatched: 8. The CDR3 DNA is TGTGCCAGCAGCTTACGGGACAGAGCCCTGTCTGGAAACACCATATATTTT. Translating gives CASSLRDRALSGNTIYF.

This sequence joins TRBV19 and TRBJ2-3; D is unresolved. Trimming shortened V by 8 bases and J by 7 bases, and 13 bases separated the two germline ends. The germline gives CDR1 LNHDA, CDR2 SQIVND (reference sequence). This CDR3 contains 12 residues. DNA for the CDR3: TGTGCCAGTTCTCTACTGGGGTATACGCAGTATTTT. This encodes CASSLLGYTQYF.

The V call is TRBV25-1, the J call TRBJ1-4; 12 nucleotides match TRBD1. The CDR3 covers 17 residues. With V trimmed by 3 bases and J by 8 bases, 10 bases remained unmatched. CDR1 and CDR2 from the germline V gene are MGHDK and SYGVNS. CDR3 sequence reads: CASSDPGQGATGEKLFF. The CDR3 nucleotides are TGTGCCAGCAGTGACCCGGGACAGGGGGCTACGGGGGAAAAACTGTTTTTT.

This clone occurred once. The rearrangement joins TRBV6-6 to TRBJ1-4; TRBD1 matches 8 bases. The V segment lost 1 base and the J segment 7 bases; nucleotides outside the gene matches: 5. The CDR3 runs 15 residues. Germline lookup yields CDR1 MNHNY and CDR2 SVGAGI (reference sequence). CDR3 in DNA: TGTGCCAGCAGTTACTTTCAGGGGGCTGGTGAAAAACTGTTTTTT. Translating it yields CASSYFQGAGEKLFF.

The rearrangement uses TRBV2 and TRBJ2-7; 9 positions match TRBD1. The CDR3 has 14 residues. V shed 6 bases and J 6 bases; nucleotides not matched to a gene: 9. Germline CDR1 SNHLY, CDR2 FYNNEI. The chain's CDR3 is CASRPGQGFGEQYF. The CDR3 DNA reads as TGTGCCAGCAGGCCGGGACAGGGTTTTGGCGAGCAGTACTTC.